This T cell receptor beta chain was identified in a study of blood T cells in healthy people across ages. The sample holds a few counts of this clonotype. Its antigen is as yet unknown. Alongside a J-beta primer mix, a sample-barcoded 5' primer served in a second PCR lasting roughly 6 to 12 cycles. The authors tagged each cDNA molecule using a template-switch adaptor with 12 random nucleotides. Using its own MiXCR run on the 5' RACE reads, TCRdb lists one record per CDR3 protein. Among some 880,000 distinct CDR3 sequences listed, about 37% were seen once. Each donor's blood draw was 8.5 to 10 milliliters of peripheral blood. Total RNA was extracted at no less than 6 micrograms per sample. General study points: When set beside aged donors, long-lived donors presented more naive CD4+ cells and higher diversity.

Source material: blood. The TCR comes from a man younger than 30 in good health.

The CDR3 DNA follows: TGTGCCAGCAGGACGTTTCACAGGGGAAGCACAGATACGCAGTATTTT. Translated, it gives CASRTFHRGSTDTQYF. This chain links TRBV5-6 with TRBJ2-3; 7 bases fit TRBD1. The V and J ends lost 5 bases and 0 bases, in that order; junction bases with no gene match: 9. The V gene's germline CDR1 is SGHDT and CDR2 YYEEEE. The CDR3 loop spans 16 amino acids. The full variable domain, with the rest looked up from reference TRBV5-6 and TRBJ2-3, is DAGVTQSPTHLIKTRGQQVTLRCSPKSGHDTVSWYQQALGQGPQFIFQYYEEEERQRGNFPDRFSGHQFPNYSSELNVNALLLGDSALYLCASRTFHRGSTDTQYFGPGTRLTVL.